Presented here are 24 T cell receptor beta chains from one specimen sequenced in a study of blood T cell repertoires in COVID-19. Method: immunoSEQ multiplex PCR; TCRdb's copy keeps in-frame clones and lacks some. The table has 95,000 to 150,000 clones, roughly 83% seen once. The sample taken for sequencing was peripheral blood. Receptor source: a middle-aged man with active or convalescent COVID-19.

The chain employs TRBV6-1 and TRBJ2-7; 7 nucleotides line up with TRBD2. The V segment lost 2 bases and the J segment 2 bases; nucleotides outside the gene matches: 6. Germline V lookup: CDR1 MNHNS, CDR2 SASEGT. CDR3 length equals 15 residues. The CDR3 is CASSELLAYTYEQYF. The CDR3, as DNA: TGTGCCAGCAGTGAACTACTAGCGTACACCTACGAGCAGTACTTC.

The V call is TRBV6-5, the J call TRBJ1-4; TRBD1 agrees at 7 bases. Germline loops: CDR1 MNHEY, CDR2 SVGAGI. The CDR3 runs to 15 residues. V lost 5 bases, J lost 3 bases, and 6 bases stayed unmatched. This chain's CDR3 is CASSPNRGPNEKLFF. The CDR3 DNA reads TGTGCCAGCAGTCCGAACAGGGGACCTAATGAAAAACTGTTTTTT.

The CDR3 nucleotides read TGTGCCAGTAGTATAGGAGGGCTCTCACCCCTCCACTTT. It codes for CASSIGGLSPLHF. The V gene is TRBV19, the J gene TRBJ1-6; the D is unclear. This CDR3 is built from 13 residues. Between the trimmed V and J ends, which lost 1 base and 10 bases, there was a span of 8 bases. The V gene's germline CDR1 is LNHDA and CDR2 SQIVND (reference sequence).

The chain joins TRBV7-9 to TRBJ2-4; 10 nucleotides match TRBD1. The V gene's germline CDR1 is SEHNR and CDR2 FQNEAQ (reference sequence). This CDR3 region has 15 residues. J was trimmed by 5 bases and V by 4 bases; bases with no gene match: 5. CDR3: CASSSGQGTQNIQYF. Written as DNA, the CDR3 is TGTGCCAGCAGCTCGGGACAGGGGACCCAAAACATTCAGTACTTC.

V gene TRBV28 combines with J gene TRBJ1-2, with D possibly being TRBD1 (5 bases). Germline loops: CDR1 MDHEN, CDR2 SYDVKM. The CDR3 is made up of 14 amino acids. Trimming left V 7 bases short and J 4 bases short, with 16 bases between. The CDR3 spells CASTSPGLGYGYTF. In nucleotides, the CDR3 is TGTGCCAGCACGTCTCCGGGACTGGGCTATGGCTACACCTTC.

This chain uses TRBV5-1 with TRBJ2-5; D gene uncertain. Germline CDR1 and CDR2: SGHRS and YFSETQ. This CDR3 spans 11 amino acids. V was trimmed by 4 bases and J by 2 bases, leaving 3 bases between them. CDR3 in DNA: TGCGCCAGCAGCGTACAAGAGACCCAGTACTTC. The encoded protein is CASSVQETQYF.

J is TRBJ2-5 and V is TRBV3-1 (or the pseudogene TRBV3-2); 7 positions match TRBD2. The germline gives CDR1 LGHDT, CDR2 YNNKEL (reference sequence). The V gene end was trimmed by 9 bases and the J gene end by 5 bases; junction bases not matched to a gene: 9. This CDR3 has 13 amino acids. For the CDR3, the DNA is TGTGCCAGTCAATCTCAGGGAGGGGAGACCCAGTACTTC. Protein product: CASQSQGGETQYF.

This chain connects TRBV29-1 to TRBJ2-7, with D tentatively TRBD2 (6 bases). With 4 bases removed from V and 2 bases from J, the gap between germline ends came to 15 bases. There are 14 residues in the CDR3. Per germline, CDR1 SQVTM and CDR2 ANQGSEA. CDR3 DNA: TGCAGCGTTGCTGGGACTCCCTGGGCCTACGAGCAGTACTTC. Translation: CSVAGTPWAYEQYF.

This clone was seen many times. The chain joins TRBV19 to TRBJ1-2, with D perhaps matching TRBD1 (6 bases). The V and J ends lost 4 bases and 7 bases respectively, with 13 bases between them. Germline V gene lookup returns CDR1 LNHDA and CDR2 SQIVND (reference sequence). There are 13 residues in the CDR3. Here the CDR3 DNA reads TGTGCCAGTAGTACGGGACAAGTGTTTGGCTACACCTTC. It is translated as CASSTGQVFGYTF.

The V gene is TRBV12-3 or TRBV12-4, the J gene TRBJ1-2; no definite D call. V was cut by 1 base and J by 6 bases, with 9 bases left in between. This CDR3 is 13 amino acids long. CDR3 sequence reads: CASSLVPVDGYTF. The CDR3 region has the DNA TGTGCCAGCAGTTTAGTGCCAGTGGATGGCTACACCTTC.

The chain recombines TRBV6-1 with TRBJ1-4; maybe TRBD1 (6 bases). The CDR3 spans 13 residues. Deletions cut 2 bases from V and 15 bases from J, with 16 bases between. The V gene's germline CDR1 is MNHNS and CDR2 SASEGT. CDR3 DNA sequence: TGTGCCAGCAGTGAAAATCGGGGGGCCTCGTTGTTTTTT. This encodes CASSENRGASLFF.

This clone has just one count. V gene TRBV5-1 combines with J gene TRBJ1-4, with TRBD1 as a possible D gene (6 bases). This CDR3 has 14 residues. In germline, CDR1 is SGHRS, CDR2 YFSETQ. Trimming pared 4 bases from V and 3 bases from J, leaving 10 bases between. In nucleotides, the CDR3 is TGCGCCAGCAGCCAGGGGTTGGCTAATGAAAAACTGTTTTTT. Protein product: CASSQGLANEKLFF.

The rearrangement uses TRBV5-1 and TRBJ1-1; D is ambiguous. Trimming shortened V by 4 bases and J by 4 bases, and 14 bases separated the two germline ends. Germline CDR1 and CDR2: SGHRS and YFSETQ. The CDR3 spans 14 residues. Here the CDR3 DNA reads TGCGCCAGCAGCGAGAGGAGCCCGGCCACTGAAGCTTTCTTT. Amino acids: CASSERSPATEAFF.

The V and J genes are TRBV5-6 and TRBJ1-3; possibly TRBD1 for D (6 bases). The germline V gene encodes CDR1 SGHDT and CDR2 YYEEEE. Deletions cut 4 bases from V and 2 bases from J, with 10 bases between. The CDR3 runs to 14 residues. The CDR3 sequence: CASSQGSTGNTIYF. In DNA form, the CDR3 reads TGTGCCAGCAGCCAGGGGAGTACTGGAAACACCATATATTTT.

The chain uses TRBV19 and TRBJ2-7; the match to TRBD1 covers 9 bases. Germline lookup yields CDR1 LNHDA and CDR2 SQIVND (reference sequence). V shed 2 bases, J shed 6 bases, and the junction held 5 bases outside the gene matches. The CDR3 contains 14 residues. CDR3 DNA: TGTGCCAGTAGTATAAAACAGGGGGCGGGCGAGCAGTACTTC. Its translation is CASSIKQGAGEQYF.

This chain links TRBV6-5 with TRBJ1-5; D is unclear. CDR1 is MNHEY, CDR2 SVGAGI, per germline. This CDR3 region has 15 residues. The ends were cut back, 6 bases at V and 4 bases at J, with 16 bases in the middle. Here the CDR3 DNA reads TGTGCCAGCAGAACCGACCGGGTCTCGAATCAGCCCCAGCATTTT. It yields the protein CASRTDRVSNQPQHF.

This rearrangement joins TRBV7-3 to TRBJ2-3, with D unclear. The CDR3 sequence is 12 residues long. Germline V CDR1 and CDR2: SGHTA, FQGTGA. V lost 2 bases, J lost 4 bases, and 4 bases lay in between. CDR3 region: CASSLSADTQYF. The CDR3 nucleotides read TGTGCCAGCAGCTTATCGGCAGATACGCAGTATTTT.

The V gene is TRBV29-1, the J gene TRBJ2-2; D is ambiguous. Germline assignment: CDR1 SQVTM and CDR2 ANQGSEA. This CDR3 spans 14 amino acids. The V and J ends lost 0 bases and 4 bases respectively, with 9 bases between them. CDR3 amino acids: CSVEEPRFTGELFF. CDR3 sequence (DNA): TGCAGCGTTGAAGAGCCTAGGTTCACCGGGGAGCTGTTTTTT.

The gene calls are TRBV7-6 and TRBJ2-7; D perhaps matches TRBD1 (6 bases). Trimming took off 4 bases at V and 1 base at J, with 11 bases between the two ends. This CDR3 comprises 14 residues. Germline V gene data show CDR1 as SGHVS and CDR2 as FNYEAQ. CDR3 region: CASSSFRGSYEQYF. For the CDR3, the DNA is TGTGCCAGCAGCTCCTTCAGGGGATCCTACGAGCAGTACTTC.

This clone appeared a single time. The V gene is TRBV19, the J gene TRBJ2-1; tentative D call: TRBD2 (6 bases). There are 12 residues in the CDR3. Trimming left V 3 bases short and J 10 bases short, with 10 bases between. CDR1 and CDR2 from the germline V gene are LNHDA and SQIVND (reference sequence). The CDR3 protein is CASSIGRQEQFF. The CDR3 region has the DNA TGTGCCAGTAGTATCGGGAGACAGGAGCAGTTCTTC.

The chain is built from TRBV3-1 (or the pseudogene TRBV3-2) and TRBJ2-3; a possible D gene is TRBD2 (5 bases). CDR1 is LGHDT, CDR2 YNNKEL, per germline (reference sequence). Trimming removed 8 bases from V and 1 base from J, with 16 bases in between. The CDR3 consists of 15 residues. DNA for the CDR3: TGTGCCAGCTCTCGGGGTCCCCTAGGCACAGATACGCAGTATTTT. Its translation is CASSRGPLGTDTQYF.

The gene calls are TRBV5-1 and TRBJ2-1; 7 nucleotides match TRBD2. This CDR3 has 15 amino acids. Germline CDR1 SGHRS, CDR2 YFSETQ. With V trimmed by 4 bases and J by 0 bases, 4 bases remained unmatched. In DNA, the CDR3 is TGCGCCAGCAGCCCGAGCGGGGCCTCCTACAATGAGCAGTTCTTC. Translation gives CASSPSGASYNEQFF.

V gene TRBV6-5 combines with J gene TRBJ2-2; 8 bases agree with TRBD2. V shed 4 bases and J 7 bases; nucleotides not matched to a gene: 5. The length of the CDR3 is 14 residues. Looked up from germline, CDR1 is MNHEY and CDR2 is SVGAGI. The chain's CDR3 is CASSSAGVIGELFF. CDR3 nucleotide sequence: TGTGCCAGCAGTTCAGCGGGGGTTATCGGGGAGCTGTTTTTT.

This clone was seen more than once but under ten times. The chain has TRBV25-1 and TRBJ1-2; 7 positions agree with TRBD1. Germline V gives CDR1 MGHDK, CDR2 SYGVNS. V lost 9 bases to trimming and J lost 6 bases; unmatched junction nucleotides: 7. This CDR3 comprises 12 residues. CDR3 bases: TGTGCCAGTGAGACAGGGAGAGATGGCTACACCTTC. It encodes CASETGRDGYTF.